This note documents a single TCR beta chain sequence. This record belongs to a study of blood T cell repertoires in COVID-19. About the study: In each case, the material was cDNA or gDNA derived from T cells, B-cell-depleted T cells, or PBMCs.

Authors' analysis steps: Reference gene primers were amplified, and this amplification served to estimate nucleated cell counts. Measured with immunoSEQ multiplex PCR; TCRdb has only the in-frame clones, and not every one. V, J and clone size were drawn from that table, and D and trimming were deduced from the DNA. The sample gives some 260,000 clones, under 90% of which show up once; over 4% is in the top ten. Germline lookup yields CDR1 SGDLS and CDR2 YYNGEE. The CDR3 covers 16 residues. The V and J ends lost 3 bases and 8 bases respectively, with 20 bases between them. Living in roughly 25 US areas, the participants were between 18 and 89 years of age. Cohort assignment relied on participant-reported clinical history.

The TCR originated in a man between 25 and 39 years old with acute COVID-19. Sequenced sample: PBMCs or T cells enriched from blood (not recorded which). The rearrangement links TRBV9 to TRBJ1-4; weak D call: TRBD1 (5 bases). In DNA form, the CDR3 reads TGTGCCAGCAGCGGCCAAGGTGGGGGGGTAGGAGAAAAACTGTTTTTT. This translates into CASSGQGGGVGEKLFF.